The TCR beta chain described here comes from a study of blood T cell repertoires in COVID-19. This CDR3 is built from 15 residues. Germline loops: CDR1 SGDLS, CDR2 YYNGEE. V lost 3 bases, J lost 1 base, and 12 bases lay in between. The cohort comprised adults aged roughly 18 to 100 years residing in about two dozen US areas. Participant-given clinical history determined each cohort assignment. In the original analysis: Reference gene primer amplification in the assay estimated nucleated cell counts. Libraries were prepared by immunoSEQ multiplex PCR; TCRdb keeps only in-frame clonotypes and omits some of them. The DNA gave D and trimming, while V, J and clone size come from that table. The table has 470,000 or so clones, approximately 90% seen once.

This chain uses TRBV9 with TRBJ2-3; perhaps TRBD2 as D (5 bases). The receptor was isolated from a woman aged 18-29 years with acute COVID-19. Sequencing was performed on PBMCs or T cells enriched from blood (not recorded which). The CDR3 DNA reads as TGTGCCAGCAGCGGGACGACTATCCGCACAGATACGCAGTATTTT. Protein sequence: CASSGTTIRTDTQYF.